Reported below is one T cell receptor (beta chain). These data are taken from a study of blood T cell repertoires in COVID-19. For the study at large: Acute and convalescent COVID-19 specimens originated in the United States, Italy and Spain. PBMCs, B-cell-depleted T cells, or T cells provided the cDNA or gDNA that made up the material.

Assay: immunoSEQ multiplex PCR; the TCRdb copy retains only in-frame clones and omits some. The repertoire holds around 140,000 clones, with 84% as singletons. The germline V and J ends were trimmed by 1 base and 6 bases, with 10 bases remaining between them. The CDR3 sequence is 13 residues long. CDR1 is WSHSY, CDR2 SAAADI, per germline. This TCR was sampled from a man in his 60s with active or convalescent COVID-19. The chain carries TRBV10-2 and TRBJ2-7; a possible D gene is TRBD1 (6 bases). The material sequenced was peripheral blood. CDR3 sequence reads: CASSEFTGSEQYF. Here the CDR3 DNA reads TGCGCCAGCAGTGAGTTCACAGGGAGCGAGCAGTACTTC.